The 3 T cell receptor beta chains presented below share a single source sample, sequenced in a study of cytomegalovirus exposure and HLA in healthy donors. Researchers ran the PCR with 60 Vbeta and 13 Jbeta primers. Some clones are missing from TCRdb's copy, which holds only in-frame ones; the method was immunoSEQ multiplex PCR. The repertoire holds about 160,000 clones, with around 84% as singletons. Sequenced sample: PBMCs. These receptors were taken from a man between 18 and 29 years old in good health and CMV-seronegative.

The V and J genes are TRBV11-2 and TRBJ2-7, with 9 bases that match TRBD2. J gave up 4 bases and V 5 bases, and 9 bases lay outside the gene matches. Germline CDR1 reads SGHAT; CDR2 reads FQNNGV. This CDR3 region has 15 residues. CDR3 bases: TGTGCCAGCAGCCGCCGGGGTAGCGGGAGATACGAGCAGTACTTC. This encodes CASSRRGSGRYEQYF.

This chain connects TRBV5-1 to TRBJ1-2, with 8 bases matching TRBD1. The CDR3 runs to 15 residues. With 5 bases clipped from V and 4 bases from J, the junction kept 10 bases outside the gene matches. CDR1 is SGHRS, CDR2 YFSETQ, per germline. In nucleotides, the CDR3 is TGCGCCAGCAGTCTGGGACAGGCCCCGGTCTATGGCTACACCTTC. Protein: CASSLGQAPVYGYTF.

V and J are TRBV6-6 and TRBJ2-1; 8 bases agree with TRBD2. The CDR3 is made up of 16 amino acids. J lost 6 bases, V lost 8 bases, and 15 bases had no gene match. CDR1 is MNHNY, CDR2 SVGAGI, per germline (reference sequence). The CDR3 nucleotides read TGTGCCAGCGCGTCCACCGAGCGGGAGATCGGCAATGAGCAGTTCTTC. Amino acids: CASASTEREIGNEQFF.